This T cell receptor beta chain was identified in a study of cytomegalovirus exposure and HLA in healthy donors. For the study at large: The Caucasian-associated ancestry cluster held under 90% of a few hundred genotyped donors.

This CDR3 is built from 13 residues. Germline CDR1 and CDR2: SGHDN and FVKESK. V lost 4 bases and J 1 base, leaving 7 bases between the germline ends. This clone was observed a single time. Its antigen remains unknown. Broader study findings: Follow-up analysis found HLA locus-dependent TCR association rates, highest for DRB1 and lowest for HLA-C.

Primers for the PCR totalled 60 Vbeta and 13 Jbeta. Measured with immunoSEQ multiplex PCR; TCRdb has only the in-frame clones, and not every one. The data contain around 92,000 clones, approximately 81% of them singletons. The source is a girl under 10 years old in good health and CMV-seropositive. The chain couples TRBV14 to TRBJ1-1; D is unresolved. The specimen was PBMCs. The CDR3 DNA sequence: TGTGCCAGCAGCCTCGGGTCGAACACTGAAGCTTTCTTT. It codes for CASSLGSNTEAFF.